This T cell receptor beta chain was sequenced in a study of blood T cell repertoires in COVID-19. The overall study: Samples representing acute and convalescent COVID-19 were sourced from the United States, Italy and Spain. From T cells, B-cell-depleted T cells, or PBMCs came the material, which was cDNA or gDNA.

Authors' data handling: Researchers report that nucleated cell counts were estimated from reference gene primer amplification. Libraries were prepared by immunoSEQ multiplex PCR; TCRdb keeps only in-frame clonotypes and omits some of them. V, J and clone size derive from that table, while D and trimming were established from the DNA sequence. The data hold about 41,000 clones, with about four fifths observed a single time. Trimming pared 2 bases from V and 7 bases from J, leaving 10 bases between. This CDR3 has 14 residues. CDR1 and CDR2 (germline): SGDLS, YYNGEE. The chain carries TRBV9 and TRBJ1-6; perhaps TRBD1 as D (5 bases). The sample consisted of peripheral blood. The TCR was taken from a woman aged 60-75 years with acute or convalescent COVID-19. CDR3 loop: CASSVNQGNSPLHF. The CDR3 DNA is TGTGCCAGCAGCGTTAATCAGGGAAATTCACCCCTCCACTTT.